The clone carrying this T cell receptor (beta chain) was found a few times. Its antigen is not known. The sample belongs to a study of molecular identifiers for immune sequencing clone quantification. Whole-study results and caveats: Clones carrying above 20 RNA copies accounted for over 99% of effector molecules, under 1% in naive cells. Jurkat TCR RNA that was spiked in from one cell was reportedly detectable among roughly 1 million naive cells.

Previously described methods with listed TCR primers produced the bulk TCR libraries. TCRdb re-called the PCR reads through MiXCR, storing one row per CDR3 protein. The sample comprises 80,000 to 130,000 distinct CDR3 sequences, roughly 34% of which are singletons, and around 3.9% rests with the top ten. Sequences were obtained from naive CD8+ T cells from blood, with Jurkat cell RNA spiked in. Subset in this sample: FACS-sorted CD8+CD4-CCR7+CD45RA+ naive T cells. The receptor was isolated from a human donor in good health. Some libraries in this study had Jurkat cell RNA spiked in.

As DNA, the CDR3 is TGTGCCAGCAGCGTAGGTTGGGGGTCGGACGAGCAGTACTTC. Translation gives CASSVGWGSDEQYF. The chain links TRBV9 to TRBJ2-7; D might be TRBD1 or TRBD2, each matching 5 bases. Germline CDR1 SGDLS, CDR2 YYNGEE. The CDR3 is made up of 14 amino acids. Trimming cost V 0 bases and J 5 bases, with 12 bases left between them.